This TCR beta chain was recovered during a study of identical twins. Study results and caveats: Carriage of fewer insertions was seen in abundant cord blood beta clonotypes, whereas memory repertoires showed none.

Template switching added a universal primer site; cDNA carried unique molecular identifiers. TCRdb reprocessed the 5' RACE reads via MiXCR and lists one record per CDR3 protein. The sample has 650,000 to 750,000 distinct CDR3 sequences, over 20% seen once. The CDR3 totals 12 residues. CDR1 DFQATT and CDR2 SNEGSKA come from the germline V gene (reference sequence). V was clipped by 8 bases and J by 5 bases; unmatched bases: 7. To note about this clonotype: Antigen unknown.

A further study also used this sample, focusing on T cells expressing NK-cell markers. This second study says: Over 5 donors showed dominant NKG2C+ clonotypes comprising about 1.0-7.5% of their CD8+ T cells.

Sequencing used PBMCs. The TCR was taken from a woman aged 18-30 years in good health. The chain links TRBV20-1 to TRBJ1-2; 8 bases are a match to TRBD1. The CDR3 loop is CSPVQGVYGYTF. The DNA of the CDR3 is TGCAGTCCGGTACAGGGGGTTTATGGCTACACCTTC.